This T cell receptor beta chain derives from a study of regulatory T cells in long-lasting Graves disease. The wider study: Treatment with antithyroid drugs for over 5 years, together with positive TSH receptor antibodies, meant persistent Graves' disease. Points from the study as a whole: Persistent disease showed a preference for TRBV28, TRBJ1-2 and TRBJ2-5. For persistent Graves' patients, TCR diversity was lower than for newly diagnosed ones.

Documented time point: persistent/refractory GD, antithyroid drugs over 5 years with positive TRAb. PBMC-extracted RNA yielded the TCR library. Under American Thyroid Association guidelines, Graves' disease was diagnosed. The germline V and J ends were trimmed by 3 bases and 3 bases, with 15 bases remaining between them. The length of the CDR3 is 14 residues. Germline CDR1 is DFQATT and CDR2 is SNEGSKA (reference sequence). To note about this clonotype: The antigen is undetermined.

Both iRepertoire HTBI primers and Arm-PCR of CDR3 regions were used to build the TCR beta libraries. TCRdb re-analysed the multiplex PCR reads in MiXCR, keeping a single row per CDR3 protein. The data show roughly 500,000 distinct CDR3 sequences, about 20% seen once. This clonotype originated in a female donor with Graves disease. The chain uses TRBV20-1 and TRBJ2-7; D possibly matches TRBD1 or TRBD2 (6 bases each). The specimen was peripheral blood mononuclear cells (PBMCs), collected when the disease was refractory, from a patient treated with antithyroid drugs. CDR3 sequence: CSASAVRGLYEQYF. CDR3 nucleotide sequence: TGCAGTGCTAGTGCGGTCAGGGGACTCTACGAGCAGTACTTC.